The next 7 T cell receptor beta chains were all read from a single sample in a study of post-analysis software for immune sequencing data. Broader study findings: TRBV5-6, TRBV5-1 and TRBV20-1 were among four to six TRBV segments more frequent in patients than controls.

These TCRs are of unknown antigen specificity. Unique-molecular-identifier-tagged TCR beta cDNA libraries were used. TCRdb called the PCR reads again in MiXCR, with one record for every CDR3 protein. The profile shows 700,000 to 800,000 distinct CDR3 sequences, approximately 30% of them singletons. Sequenced material: blood. These receptors all stem from a girl aged 5 to 17 with multiple sclerosis.

This CDR3 is CASSDPGQGHGYTF. The CDR3 region has the DNA TGTGCCAGCAGTGATCCGGGACAGGGTCATGGCTACACCTTC. The V and J genes are TRBV2 and TRBJ1-2, with 9 bases that match TRBD1. The CDR3 runs to 14 residues. CDR1 and CDR2 from the germline V gene are SNHLY and FYNNEI. The V segment lost 3 bases and the J segment 6 bases; nucleotides outside the gene matches: 5.

This clonotype was detected only a few times. The CDR3 sequence is CASSLERLAFF. CDR3 nucleotides: TGTGCCAGCAGCTTAGAGCGACTGGCTTTCTTT. J is TRBJ1-1 and V is TRBV7-2, with D uncertain. This CDR3 has 11 amino acids. V dropped 1 base and J dropped 11 bases, with 8 bases sitting between them. Per the germline V gene, CDR1 is SGHTA and CDR2 is FQGNSA.

This clonotype has only a few counts. The chain combines TRBV29-1 with TRBJ2-5, with 10 bases aligning to TRBD1. V was pared by 6 bases and J by 4 bases, with 5 bases of the junction left unmatched. This CDR3 has 13 residues. Germline loops: CDR1 SQVTM, CDR2 ANQGSEA. CDR3 in DNA: TGCAGCGTAGCGACAGGGGGCACAGAGACCCAGTACTTC. Amino acid sequence: CSVATGGTETQYF.

The chain carries TRBV5-4 and TRBJ1-2; D might be TRBD1 (5 bases). The V end was cut by 4 bases, the J end by 1 base, with 8 bases between. The CDR3 length is 13 residues. Germline loops: CDR1 SGHNT, CDR2 YYREEE (reference sequence). This CDR3 is CASSRQSNYGYTF. The CDR3 region has the DNA TGTGCCAGCAGCAGACAGAGTAACTATGGCTACACCTTC. Full variable domain (remainder filled in from reference TRBV5-4 and TRBJ1-2): ETGVTQSPTHLIKTRGQQVTLRCSSQSGHNTVSWYQQALGQGPQFIFQYYREEENGRGNFPPRFSGLQFPNYSSELNVNALELDDSALYLCASSRQSNYGYTFGSGTRLTVV.

The chain links TRBV5-1 to TRBJ1-2; the D is unclear. Trimming shortened V by 5 bases and J by 1 base, and 9 bases separated the two germline ends. Germline loops: CDR1 SGHRS, CDR2 YFSETQ. This CDR3 region has 13 residues. CDR3 loop: CASRGAGNYGYTF. The DNA for the CDR3 is TGCGCCAGCAGGGGCGCCGGTAACTATGGCTACACCTTC.

This clonotype was recorded a few times. The chain carries TRBV7-8 and TRBJ2-3; D is uncertain. The CDR3 is made up of 16 amino acids. The germline V and J ends were trimmed by 2 bases and 0 bases, with 12 bases remaining between them. The germline CDR1 and CDR2 sequences are SGHVS and FQNEAQ. The CDR3 region is CASSLLRAPSTDTQYF. CDR3 coding DNA: TGTGCCAGCAGCTTACTCCGGGCCCCTAGCACAGATACGCAGTATTTT.

The chain has TRBV5-1 and TRBJ2-7, with no clear D. The CDR3 runs to 11 residues. The V and J ends lost 0 bases and 9 bases respectively, with 7 bases between them. The V gene's germline CDR1 is SGHRS and CDR2 YFSETQ. The CDR3 DNA reads TGCGCCAGCAGCTTGGGGCCCTGGCAGTACTTC. Amino acid sequence: CASSLGPWQYF.